This TCR beta chain was recorded in a study of cytomegalovirus exposure and HLA in healthy donors. Overall study results and limits: Later analysis identified several of the most significant clusters that appeared linked to common viral pathogens. Earlier analysis yielded a pattern in which most TCR beta V segments were productive about 87% or about 30% of the time.

Donors were nominally healthy when sampled, though unrecorded immune exposures were likely. As regards this clone: The target antigen is unknown.

Primers for the PCR totalled 60 Vbeta and 13 Jbeta. The data were produced by immunoSEQ multiplex PCR, yet TCRdb's version contains in-frame clones alone and is incomplete. Altogether approximately 61,000 clones are present, less than 80% being singletons, with the ten largest covering 3%. The CDR3 has 16 residues. The V gene's germline CDR1 is LNHDA and CDR2 SQIVND (reference sequence). With V trimmed by 6 bases and J by 0 bases, 2 bases remained unmatched. Input material: PBMCs. This chain joins TRBV19 and TRBJ2-1, with TRBD2 matching 13 bases. The sequence was obtained from a woman between 45 and 65 years old in good health and CMV-seronegative. The CDR3 DNA sequence: TGTGCCAGTAGGAGGACTAGCGGGAGCTCCTACAATGAGCAGTTCTTC. Its translation is CASRRTSGSSYNEQFF.